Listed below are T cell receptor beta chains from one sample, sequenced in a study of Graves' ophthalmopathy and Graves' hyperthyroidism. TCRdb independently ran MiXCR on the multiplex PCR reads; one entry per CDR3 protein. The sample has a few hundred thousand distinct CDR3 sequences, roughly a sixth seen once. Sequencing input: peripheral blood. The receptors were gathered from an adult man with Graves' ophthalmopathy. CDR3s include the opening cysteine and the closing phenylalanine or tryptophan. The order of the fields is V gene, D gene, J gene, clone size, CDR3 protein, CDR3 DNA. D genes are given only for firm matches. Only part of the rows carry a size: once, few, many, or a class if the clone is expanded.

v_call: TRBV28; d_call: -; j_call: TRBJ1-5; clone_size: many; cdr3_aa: CASDPPGGSNQPQHF; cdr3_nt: TGTGCCAGCGACCCCCCTGGAGGTAGCAATCAGCCCCAGCATTTT
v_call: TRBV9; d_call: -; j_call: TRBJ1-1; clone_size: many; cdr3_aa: CASSVGHVNTEAFF; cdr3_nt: TGTGCCAGCAGCGTAGGACACGTCAACACTGAAGCTTTCTTT
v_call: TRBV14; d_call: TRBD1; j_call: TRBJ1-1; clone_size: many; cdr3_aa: CASRKYQGDEAFF; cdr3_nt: TGTGCCAGCAGGAAGTACCAGGGGGATGAAGCTTTCTTT
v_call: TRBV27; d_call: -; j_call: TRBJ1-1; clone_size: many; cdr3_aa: CASTPTGGINPWTEAFF; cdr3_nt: TGTGCCAGCACCCCGACAGGAGGGATAAACCCTTGGACTGAAGCTTTCTTT
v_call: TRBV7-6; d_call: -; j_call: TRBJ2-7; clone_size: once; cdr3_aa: CASSLVAVRVDEQYF; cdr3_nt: TGTGCCAGCAGCTTAGTAGCCGTCAGGGTGGACGAGCAGTACTTC
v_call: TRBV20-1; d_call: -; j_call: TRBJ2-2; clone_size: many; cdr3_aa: CSVNLGGRNTGELFF; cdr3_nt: TGCAGTGTTAACCTCGGGGGGCGAAACACCGGGGAGCTGTTTTTT
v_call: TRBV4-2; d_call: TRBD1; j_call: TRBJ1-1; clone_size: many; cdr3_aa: CASSPVGQGATTEAFF; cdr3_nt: TGTGCCAGCAGCCCTGTCGGACAGGGGGCGACCACTGAAGCTTTCTTT
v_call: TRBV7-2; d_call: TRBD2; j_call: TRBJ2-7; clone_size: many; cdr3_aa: CASSILAGGYEQYF; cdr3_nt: TGTGCCAGCAGTATACTAGCGGGGGGATACGAGCAGTACTTC
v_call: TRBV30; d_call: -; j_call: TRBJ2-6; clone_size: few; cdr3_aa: CAWSADGGANVLTF; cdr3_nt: TGTGCCTGGAGTGCCGACGGGGGGGCCAACGTCCTGACTTTC
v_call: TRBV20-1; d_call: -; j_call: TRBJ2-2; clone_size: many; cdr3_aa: CSAQRNTGELFF; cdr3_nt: TGCAGTGCTCAGCGGAACACCGGGGAGCTGTTTTTT
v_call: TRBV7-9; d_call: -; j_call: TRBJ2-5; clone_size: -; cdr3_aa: CASSLELRGTQYF; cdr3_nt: TGTGCCAGCAGCTTAGAACTACGGGGGACCCAGTACTTC
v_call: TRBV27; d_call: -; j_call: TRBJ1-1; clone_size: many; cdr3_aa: CANSLGSVGSAFF; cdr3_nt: TGTGCCAACAGTTTAGGTTCGGTGGGGAGCGCTTTCTTT
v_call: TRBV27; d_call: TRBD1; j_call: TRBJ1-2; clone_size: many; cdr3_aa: CASSLSAGGRGYTF; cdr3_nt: TGTGCCAGCAGTTTATCCGCAGGGGGAAGGGGCTACACCTTC
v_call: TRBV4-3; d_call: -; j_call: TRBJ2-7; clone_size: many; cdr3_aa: CASSQAPLSPADEQYF; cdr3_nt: TGCGCCAGCAGCCAAGCCCCGTTGAGCCCCGCCGACGAGCAGTACTTC
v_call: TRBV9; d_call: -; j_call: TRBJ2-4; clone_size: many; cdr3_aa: CASSPSSGTGSNIQYF; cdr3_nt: TGTGCCAGCAGCCCCTCCAGCGGGACAGGTTCGAACATTCAGTACTTC
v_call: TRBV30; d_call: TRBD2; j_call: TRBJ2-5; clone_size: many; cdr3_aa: CAWRIAGGYQETQYF; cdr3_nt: TGTGCCTGGAGAATAGCGGGGGGGTACCAAGAGACCCAGTACTTC
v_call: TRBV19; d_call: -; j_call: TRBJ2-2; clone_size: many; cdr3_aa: CASSIGQRMNTGELFF; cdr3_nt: TGTGCCAGTAGTATAGGCCAGCGGATGAACACCGGGGAGCTGTTTTTT